The 30 T cell receptor beta chains in this list originate from one sample, sequenced in a study of tumor-infiltrating lymphocytes in oesophageal squamous cell carcinoma. MiXCR, run by TCRdb on the PCR reads, gives a single entry per CDR3 protein. The profile shows tens of thousands of distinct CDR3 sequences, about 35% of them singletons. The sequenced sample consisted of esophageal tumor tissue. Receptor source: a female donor with esophageal squamous cell carcinoma.

This clonotype was counted ten times or more. This chain uses TRBV2 with TRBJ2-1; 12 bases map to TRBD2. The V segment lost 1 base and the J segment 0 bases; nucleotides outside the gene matches: 1. Per the germline V gene, CDR1 is SNHLY and CDR2 is FYNNEI. The CDR3 has 17 amino acids. Here the CDR3 reads CASSEETSGSSYNEQFF. The CDR3 bases are TGTGCCAGCAGTGAAGAGACTAGCGGGAGCTCCTACAATGAGCAGTTCTTC.

This clonotype was detected only once. The V call is TRBV7-2, the J call TRBJ2-5; D ambiguous. Germline V gives CDR1 SGHTA, CDR2 FQGNSA. The length of the CDR3 is 15 residues. The V end was cut by 5 bases, the J end by 1 base, with 14 bases between. Written as DNA, the CDR3 is TGTGCCAGCAGCGCAAGTCGACAACTCCAAGAGACCCAGTACTTC. The encoded protein is CASSASRQLQETQYF.

In this sample, this clonotype turned up many times. The chain is built from TRBV19 and TRBJ1-5; D gene unclear. Germline V gene sequence: CDR1 LNHDA, CDR2 SQIVND (reference sequence). This CDR3 has 14 amino acids. Trimming cost V 8 bases and J 5 bases, with 16 bases left between them. The CDR3, as DNA: TGTGCCAGTGGCCCCCCACAGAGGGATCAGCCCCAGCATTTT. Encoded protein: CASGPPQRDQPQHF.

This clonotype was picked up a small number of times. The chain joins TRBV7-9 to TRBJ2-3; D unresolved. The CDR3 is 14 amino acids. Germline V gives CDR1 SEHNR, CDR2 FQNEAQ (reference sequence). The V gene lost 5 bases and the J gene lost 0 bases, with 9 bases spanning the gap. CDR3 in DNA: TGTGCCAGCAGCACCACTACTAGCACAGATACGCAGTATTTT. Protein: CASSTTTSTDTQYF.

In its sample, this clonotype was seen a few times. The CDR3 carries no conserved terminal phenylalanine or tryptophan, so it likely arises from a read error. Because the CDR3's place on the DNA is in doubt, the DNA is left out and the CDR3 is given as listed by TCRdb. The chain combines TRBV6-1 with TRBJ2-7; the table's D call, TRBD2, has no DNA check behind it. The CDR3 adds up to 15 amino acids, both ends counted. CDR1 is MNHNS and CDR2 is SASEGT in the germline V gene. CDR3 protein: CASTTDFDYGYTFGS.

This clonotype was counted between two and nine times. The chain couples TRBV2 to TRBJ1-5; D is uncertain. The CDR3 is 15 amino acids. Germline lookup yields CDR1 SNHLY and CDR2 FYNNEI. Deletions cut 3 bases from V and 4 bases from J, with 13 bases between. The CDR3 sequence is CASSELGRLNQPQHF. The CDR3 region has the DNA TGTGCCAGCAGTGAGTTGGGCAGGCTAAATCAGCCCCAGCATTTT.

V usage is TRBV28 and J usage is TRBJ2-6; 7 bases fit TRBD2. The DNA matches TRBJ2-7 better at its end, which makes the J call doubtful. Germline lookup yields CDR1 MDHEN and CDR2 SYDVKM. The CDR3 loop spans 13 amino acids. The CDR3 region has the DNA TGTGCCAGCAAAGAAGCGGGAAGGAATGAGCAGTACTTC. As protein: CASKEAGRNEQYF.

This clonotype came up many times. The chain employs TRBV5-6 and TRBJ1-3; 7 bases map to TRBD1. The CDR3 is 17 residues long. J gave up 5 bases and V 4 bases, and 15 bases lay outside the gene matches. Germline V gene lookup returns CDR1 SGHDT and CDR2 YYEEEE. This CDR3 reads CASSPSSLRGMRNTIYF. In DNA form, the CDR3 reads TGTGCCAGCAGCCCGTCTTCCCTCAGGGGGATGAGAAACACCATATATTTT.

This clonotype has a count of ten or more. This sequence joins TRBV6-1 and TRBJ2-3; 11 nucleotides agree with TRBD2. V shed 5 bases and J 4 bases; nucleotides not matched to a gene: 2. Germline CDR1 and CDR2: MNHNS and SASEGT. This CDR3 is 14 amino acids long. CDR3 loop: CASSQLAGADTQYF. As DNA, the CDR3 is TGTGCCAGCAGTCAACTAGCGGGAGCAGATACGCAGTATTTT.

The chain couples TRBV6-1 to TRBJ2-3, with 9 bases that match TRBD1. V trimming: 6 bases; J trimming: 15 bases; junction bases outside the gene matches: 10. CDR3 length equals 12 residues. Germline V gene sequence: CDR1 MNHNS, CDR2 SASEGT. The CDR3 DNA reads TGTGCCAGCAGGGTCGGGACAGGGTTGACTTATTTT. The encoded protein is CASRVGTGLTYF.

The chain has TRBV6-8 and TRBJ2-5, with D perhaps TRBD1 (6 bases). TRBJ1-2 explains the end of the DNA better; the J call may be wrong. Per the germline V gene, CDR1 is MNHGY and CDR2 is SAAAGT. The CDR3 has 13 amino acids. In DNA form, the CDR3 reads TGTGCCAGCAGTTACTCGGGGGCTAGGGGCTACACCTTC. It translates to CASSYSGARGYTF.

This clonotype was counted at least ten times. The gene calls are TRBV6-1 and TRBJ2-1; 9 positions match TRBD2. The germline gives CDR1 MNHNS, CDR2 SASEGT. V trimming: 4 bases; J trimming: 7 bases; junction bases outside the gene matches: 14. The CDR3 has 17 amino acids. CDR3 residues: CASSGTSDTFRGNEQFF. In DNA form, the CDR3 reads TGTGCCAGCAGTGGGACTAGCGACACCTTTAGAGGTAATGAGCAGTTCTTC.

On this clonotype itself: A read error may be the cause here, since a much bigger clone is one base away. The gene calls are TRBV10-2 and TRBJ2-1; 9 bases agree with TRBD2. Germline CDR1 WSHSY, CDR2 SAAADI. CDR3 length: 14 residues. The CDR3 DNA follows: TGCGCCAGGAGTGCGGGAGGGCCCTCCTACGAGCAGTTCTTC. Translation gives CARSAGGPSYEQFF.

This clonotype came up many times. The V call is TRBV6-1, the J call TRBJ2-3; 7 bases agree with TRBD2. There are 14 residues in the CDR3. Germline assignment: CDR1 MNHNS and CDR2 SASEGT. V shed 6 bases and J 6 bases; nucleotides not matched to a gene: 9. In DNA, the CDR3 is TGTGCCAGCAGAGGGGACTATCGGGGGGATACGCAGTATTTT. Amino acid sequence: CASRGDYRGDTQYF.

At least ten counts were recorded for this clonotype. The rearrangement uses TRBV2 and TRBJ2-7; a possible D gene is TRBD2 (6 bases). Deletions cut 8 bases from V and 0 bases from J, with 8 bases between. In germline, CDR1 is SNHLY, CDR2 FYNNEI. This CDR3 is 12 amino acids long. The CDR3 coding sequence is TGTGCCAGCCGGGGGACCTCCTACGAGCAGTACTTC. It is translated as CASRGTSYEQYF.

On this clonotype itself: At one end the junction does not follow the germline gene, possibly because of a read error. The chain recombines TRBV7-4 with TRBJ2-5; perhaps TRBD2 as D (6 bases). The J call may be mistaken, given a closer DNA end match to TRBJ2-1. The germline gives CDR1 SGHVT, CDR2 SQSDAQ. This CDR3 has 15 amino acids. This chain's CDR3 is CASSLGASDYTEQFF. The DNA of the CDR3 is TGTGCCAGCAGCTTAGGGGCTAGCGATTACACTGAGCAGTTCTTC.

V gene TRBV6-7 combines with J gene TRBJ2-3; TRBD1 is a possible D gene (6 bases). The J call may be incorrect, as the DNA end agrees better with TRBJ2-1. TRBV6-7 has ORF status, its function being uncertain. CDR3 length: 18 residues. Here the CDR3 reads CASSYSPGLGTHNNEQFF. The CDR3 nucleotides read TGTGCCAGCAGTTACTCTCCTGGCCTCGGGACACATAACAATGAGCAGTTCTTC.

This clonotype has just a few counts. Being one base from a much bigger clone, this may be a read error. The V gene is TRBV4-2, the J gene TRBJ2-7; the D is unclear. Germline CDR1 reads LGHNA; CDR2 reads YNFKEQ. Trimming left V 1 base short and J 7 bases short, with 17 bases between. The CDR3 extends over 15 amino acids. CDR3 DNA: TGTGCCAGCAGCCAAGGATCCACCTCCTACAATGAGCAGTACTTC. Amino acid sequence: CASSQGSTSYNEQYF.

The sample holds many counts of this clonotype. This sequence joins TRBV28 and TRBJ2-5; 11 bases align to TRBD1. After removal of 5 bases from V and 0 bases from J, the junction contained 11 bases not matched to a gene. This CDR3 has 18 residues. CDR1 is MDHEN and CDR2 is SYDVKM in the germline V gene. CDR3 loop: CASSRNYRGQGDQETQYF. Written as DNA, the CDR3 is TGTGCCAGCAGTAGGAACTACCGGGGACAGGGGGACCAAGAGACCCAGTACTTC.

The V and J genes are TRBV6-8 and TRBJ2-7; 7 bases are a match to TRBD2. The CDR3 sequence is 14 residues long. Looked up from germline, CDR1 is MNHGY and CDR2 is SAAAGT. V dropped 10 bases and J dropped 7; count of bases not matched to a gene: 16. CDR3 loop: CAIGRGSSYNEQYF. CDR3 DNA sequence: TGTGCCATAGGGCGGGGGAGCTCCTACAATGAGCAGTACTTC.

This clonotype is medium-sized in the sample. CDR3 in DNA: TGTGCCAGCAGCTTAGGCAGGGGTTATCCAGCTTTCTTT. It yields the protein CASSLGRGYPAFF. This chain links TRBV7-8 with TRBJ1-1, with D tentatively TRBD1 (6 bases). Germline values: CDR1 SGHVS, CDR2 FQNEAQ. V was clipped by 1 base and J by 10 bases, with 13 bases between them. The CDR3 has 13 residues.

Notes on this clonotype: A read error may explain this, as a much larger clone is one base away. This sequence joins TRBV19 and TRBJ2-3, with 8 bases that match TRBD1. The J call may be mistaken, given a closer DNA end match to TRBJ2-1. The CDR3 has 15 residues. Germline V gene lookup returns CDR1 LNHDA and CDR2 SQIVND (reference sequence). CDR3 region: CASSKAGQGFYEQFF. CDR3 coding DNA: TGTGCCAGTAGTAAGGCCGGACAGGGTTTCTACGAGCAGTTCTTC.

This clonotype has a count of ten or more. The chain recombines TRBV19 with TRBJ1-2, with D uncertain. This CDR3 comprises 14 residues. Germline CDR1 and CDR2: LNHDA and SQIVND (reference sequence). The germline V and J ends were trimmed by 2 bases and 3 bases, with 10 bases remaining between them. The CDR3 loop reads CASSIRPLDYGYTF. The CDR3 coding sequence is TGTGCCAGTAGTATAAGACCCCTTGACTATGGCTACACCTTC.

This clonotype was recorded once. This rearrangement joins TRBV7-2 to TRBJ2-5; no clear D gene. Germline assignment: CDR1 SGHTA and CDR2 FQGNSA. The CDR3 has 13 residues. Deletions cut 4 bases from V and 7 bases from J, with 13 bases between. This CDR3 is CASSSVRSGTQYF. CDR3 coding DNA: TGTGCCAGCAGCTCGGTGCGGTCAGGGACCCAGTACTTC.

J is TRBJ2-3 and V is TRBV11-3; 12 nucleotides line up with TRBD1. Unmatched junction bases numbered 16, after V lost 4 bases and J lost 14 bases. Germline-derived CDR1 and CDR2 are SGHNT and YENEEA. The CDR3 runs 16 residues. CDR3 bases: TGTGCCAGCAGCTCGGGGACAGGGGGCTGGACCGGGGAGCTGTATTTT. Protein sequence: CASSSGTGGWTGELYF. Filled out from reference TRBV11-3 and TRBJ2-3, the complete variable domain reads EAGVVQSPRYKIIEKKQPVAFWCNPISGHNTLYWYLQNLGQGPELLIRYENEEAVDDSQLPKDRFSAERLKGVDSTLKIQPAELGDSAVYLCASSSGTGGWTGELYFGPGTRLTVL.

J is TRBJ2-1 and V is TRBV20-1, with 12 positions matching TRBD2. Germline CDR1 and CDR2: DFQATT and SNEGSKA (reference sequence). The trim removed 1 base at V and 8 bases at J, leaving 6 bases unmatched. The CDR3 spans 15 residues. The CDR3 DNA reads as TGCAGTGCTAGAGGGACTAGCGGGGTTGGCGATGAGCAGTTCTTC. It specifies CSARGTSGVGDEQFF.

Many counts were recorded for this clonotype. This chain links TRBV6-1 with TRBJ2-2, with D possibly matching TRBD1 (6 bases). V dropped 6 bases and J dropped 7 bases, with 9 bases sitting between them. Germline lookup yields CDR1 MNHNS and CDR2 SASEGT. This CDR3 is built from 12 residues. Here the CDR3 DNA reads TGTGCCAGCAGACCGGACAGCGGGGAGCTGTTTTTT. Amino acids: CASRPDSGELFF.

By sample fraction, this clonotype is medium-sized. The chain employs TRBV7-8 and TRBJ2-3; D assignment may be TRBD1 or TRBD2 (5 bases each). V was trimmed by 3 bases and J by 2 bases, leaving 15 bases between them. CDR3 length: 16 amino acids. Germline assignment: CDR1 SGHVS and CDR2 FQNEAQ. This CDR3 reads CASSLLPGTITDTQYF. The CDR3 DNA follows: TGTGCCAGCAGCTTGCTACCGGGGACGATCACAGATACGCAGTATTTT. The full variable domain, its missing parts supplied by reference TRBV7-8 and TRBJ2-3, is GAGVSQSPRYKVAKRGQDVALRCDPISGHVSLFWYQQALGQGPEFLTYFQNEAQLDKSGLPSDRFFAERPEGSVSTLKIQRTQQEDSAVYLCASSLLPGTITDTQYFGPGTRLTVL.

This clonotype was counted ten times or more. The chain carries TRBV4-1 and TRBJ2-3; D is unclear. The assigned J gene may be wrong: the sequence end matches TRBJ2-7 better. Germline V lookup: CDR1 MGHRA, CDR2 YSYEKL. This CDR3 comprises 14 residues. Written as DNA, the CDR3 is TGCGCCAGCAGCCAAGTGCATACTCCCTACGAGCAGTACTTC. Amino acid sequence: CASSQVHTPYEQYF.

This clonotype was found many times. A much more abundant neighbour one base away suggests this may be a read error. The J gene is TRBJ2-1, the V gene TRBV6-1; TRBD1 matches 10 bases. The closer fit of TRBJ2-7 to the DNA end suggests the J call may be wrong. The length of the CDR3 is 15 residues. In germline, CDR1 is MNHNS, CDR2 SASEGT. CDR3 residues: CASKRSTGGGNEQYF. The CDR3 coding sequence is TGTGCCAGCAAACGGTCGACAGGGGGCGGGAATGAGCAGTACTTC.